These 16 T cell receptor beta chains originate from one sample sequenced in a study of blood T cell repertoires in COVID-19. Repertoires were generated with immunoSEQ multiplex PCR, while TCRdb's copy carries only in-frame clones and drops some. Of hundreds of thousands of clones listed, roughly 89% were seen once; the top ten hold 4.3%. Sequenced material: peripheral blood. The receptor set was obtained from a woman aged 25 to 45 with acute or convalescent COVID-19.

This clone was found once. The chain has TRBV7-8 and TRBJ1-4; the D is unclear. CDR1 SGHVS and CDR2 FQNEAQ come from the germline V gene. CDR3 length: 15 residues. V was cut by 5 bases and J by 8 bases, with 18 bases left in between. DNA of the CDR3: TGTGCCAGCAGCCTAGGTCGGGGTTTTAGGGAAAAACTGTTTTTT. This codes for CASSLGRGFREKLFF. Full variable domain (rest looked up from reference TRBV7-8 and TRBJ1-4): GAGVSQSPRYKVAKRGQDVALRCDPISGHVSLFWYQQALGQGPEFLTYFQNEAQLDKSGLPSDRFFAERPEGSVSTLKIQRTQQEDSAVYLCASSLGRGFREKLFFGSGTQLSVL.

The chain uses TRBV5-1 and TRBJ2-2, with a possible D match to TRBD1 (6 bases). This CDR3 has 14 residues. Germline V gene lookup returns CDR1 SGHRS and CDR2 YFSETQ. The V and J ends lost 2 bases and 6 bases respectively, with 11 bases between them. The DNA for the CDR3 is TGCGCCAGCAGCTTTACAGGGCAGCCCGGGGAGCTGTTTTTT. It specifies CASSFTGQPGELFF.

This rearrangement joins TRBV6-5 to TRBJ1-2; no firm D call. Germline-derived CDR1 and CDR2 are MNHEY and SVGAGI. V lost 5 bases and J lost 2, with 6 bases in between. CDR3 size: 12 residues. As DNA, the CDR3 is TGTGCCAGCAGTACGGGGAACTATGGCTACACCTTC. This translates into CASSTGNYGYTF.

The chain uses TRBV24-1 and TRBJ2-2, with 8 bases fitting TRBD2. V shed 0 bases and J 3 bases; nucleotides not matched to a gene: 5. CDR1 and CDR2 from the germline V gene are KGHDR and SFDVKD. The CDR3 covers 17 residues. The CDR3 is CATSDLTSGFHTGELFF. In DNA form, the CDR3 reads TGTGCCACCAGTGATTTGACTAGCGGATTTCACACCGGGGAGCTGTTTTTT.

The chain recombines TRBV6-5 with TRBJ1-4; a possible D gene is TRBD1 (6 bases). There are 14 residues in the CDR3. Looked up from germline, CDR1 is MNHEY and CDR2 is SVGAGI. Trimming cost V 7 bases and J 2 bases, with 11 bases left between them. The CDR3, as DNA: TGTGCCAGCATTTCAGGACAGACTAATGAAAAACTGTTTTTT. Amino acid sequence: CASISGQTNEKLFF.

The chain uses TRBV10-2 and TRBJ2-2; D is possibly TRBD2 (7 bases). Trimming removed 10 bases at V and 8 bases at J, with 23 bases between. The germline CDR1 and CDR2 sequences are WSHSY and SAAADI. The CDR3 covers 15 residues. The CDR3 protein is CATTLLGGPLGELFF. The CDR3 nucleotides read TGCGCCACAACCCTTCTCGGGGGGCCGTTGGGGGAGCTGTTTTTT.

The chain joins TRBV4-2 to TRBJ1-6; a weak D match, TRBD1 (5 bases). This CDR3 comprises 16 residues. Germline V gives CDR1 LGHNA, CDR2 YNFKEQ. Between the trimmed V and J ends, which lost 0 bases and 6 bases, there was a span of 12 bases. The DNA of the CDR3 is TGTGCCAGCAGCCAAGATTTACCAGGGCGTAATTCACCCCTCCACTTT. Protein product: CASSQDLPGRNSPLHF.

The DNA of the CDR3 is TGTGCCAGCAGTTTTGGATTCGGGACAGGGTTCACTGAAGCTTTCTTT. It specifies CASSFGFGTGFTEAFF. This sequence joins TRBV28 and TRBJ1-1, with 9 bases identical to TRBD1. This CDR3 comprises 16 residues. The trim removed 3 bases at V and 4 bases at J, leaving 9 bases unmatched. Germline lookup yields CDR1 MDHEN and CDR2 SYDVKM.

The rearrangement joins TRBV29-1 to TRBJ2-3; D is ambiguous. This CDR3 is built from 10 residues. Germline loops: CDR1 SQVTM, CDR2 ANQGSEA. The V and J ends lost 6 bases and 5 bases respectively, with 6 bases between them. The CDR3 reads CSVRVDTQYF. The CDR3 nucleotides read TGCAGCGTGCGAGTAGATACGCAGTATTTT.

The chain couples TRBV10-2 to TRBJ2-2; unclear D gene. The CDR3 covers 12 residues. The V end was cut by 4 bases, the J end by 5 bases, with 5 bases between. Germline CDR1 is WSHSY and CDR2 is SAAADI. CDR3 nucleotides: TGCGCCAGCAGTGCGGTGACCGGGGAGCTGTTTTTT. Protein product: CASSAVTGELFF.

V and J are TRBV27 and TRBJ2-7, with TRBD2 matching 8 bases. The CDR3 runs to 13 residues. Germline CDR1 and CDR2: MNHEY and SMNVEV (reference sequence). V dropped 11 bases and J dropped 4; count of bases not matched to a gene: 10. CDR3 protein: CAPWRGVGYEQYF. CDR3 nucleotides: TGTGCCCCATGGCGGGGGGTTGGTTACGAGCAGTACTTC.

This clone is a singleton in its sample. The J gene is TRBJ2-3, the V gene TRBV30; D is ambiguous. Deletions cut 3 bases from V and 3 bases from J, with 4 bases between. Germline V lookup: CDR1 GTSNPN, CDR2 SVGIG (reference sequence). The CDR3 has 11 amino acids. CDR3 DNA: TGTGCCTGGAGCACAACAGATACGCAGTATTTT. The encoded protein is CAWSTTDTQYF. Filled out from reference TRBV30 and TRBJ2-3, the complete variable domain reads SQTIHQWPATLVQPVGSPLSLECTVEGTSNPNLYWYRQAAGRGLQLLFYSVGIGQISSEVPQNLSASRPQDRQFILSSKKLLLSDSGFYLCAWSTTDTQYFGPGTRLTVL.

This clone was counted a few times. The chain uses TRBV30 and TRBJ1-5; tentative D call: TRBD1 (6 bases). The germline V and J ends were trimmed by 3 bases and 7 bases, with 13 bases remaining between them. Germline CDR1 and CDR2: GTSNPN and SVGIG (reference sequence). CDR3 length: 13 residues. This chain's CDR3 is CAWSPTGYQPQHF. Written as DNA, the CDR3 is TGTGCCTGGAGCCCTACAGGGTACCAGCCCCAGCATTTT.

This chain joins TRBV4-1 and TRBJ2-1; 7 bases agree with TRBD1. This CDR3 is 16 amino acids long. J was trimmed by 9 bases and V by 1 base; bases with no gene match: 12. Germline assignment: CDR1 MGHRA and CDR2 YSYEKL. The CDR3 here is CASSQGDSRLVGEQFF. CDR3 DNA sequence: TGCGCCAGCAGCCAAGGGGACAGTCGATTGGTGGGTGAGCAGTTCTTC.

This chain connects TRBV18 to TRBJ1-1; D remains unclear. Per the germline V gene, CDR1 is KGHSH and CDR2 is LQKENI. The CDR3 runs to 14 residues. V was clipped by 3 bases and J by 2 bases, with 10 bases between them. The CDR3 nucleotides read TGTGCCAGCTCACCTGTTCAGATAAACACTGAAGCTTTCTTT. Encoded protein: CASSPVQINTEAFF.

This clone showed up just once. CDR3 protein: CASGLGGAGTDTQYF. The CDR3 region has the DNA TGTGCTAGTGGTTTGGGCGGGGCGGGCACAGATACGCAGTATTTT. The V gene is TRBV12-5, the J gene TRBJ2-3, with D possibly TRBD2 on 6 matching bases. The CDR3 has 15 residues. Per germline, CDR1 LGHNT and CDR2 FRNRAP. Trimming removed 1 base at V and 1 base at J, with 9 bases between.